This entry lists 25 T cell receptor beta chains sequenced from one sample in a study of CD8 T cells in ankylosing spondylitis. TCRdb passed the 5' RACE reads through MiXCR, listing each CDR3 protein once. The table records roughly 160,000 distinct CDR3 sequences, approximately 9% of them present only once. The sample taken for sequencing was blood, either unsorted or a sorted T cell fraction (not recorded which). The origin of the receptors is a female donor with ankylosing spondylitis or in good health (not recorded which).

CDR3 bases: TGTGCCAGCAGCCCCGACAGGGTTCGAGAGACCCAGTACTTC. Protein: CASSPDRVRETQYF. This rearrangement joins TRBV7-9 to TRBJ2-5, with 7 bases that match TRBD1. CDR3 length equals 14 residues. Unmatched junction bases numbered 7, after V lost 5 bases and J lost 4 bases. The germline V gene has CDR1 SEHNR and CDR2 FQNEAQ (reference sequence). The variable domain in full, with the rest retrieved from reference TRBV7-9 and TRBJ2-5, is DTGVSQNPRHKITKRGQNVTFRCDPISEHNRLYWYRQTLGQGPEFLTYFQNEAQLEKSRLLSDRFSAERPKGSFSTLEIQRTEQGDSAMYLCASSPDRVRETQYFGPGTRLLVL.

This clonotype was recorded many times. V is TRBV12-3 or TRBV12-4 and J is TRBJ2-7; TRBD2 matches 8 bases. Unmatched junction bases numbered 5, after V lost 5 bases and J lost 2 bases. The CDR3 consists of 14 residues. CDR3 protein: CASSPTSGTYEQYF. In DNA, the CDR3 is TGTGCCAGCAGTCCCACTAGCGGAACCTACGAGCAGTACTTC.

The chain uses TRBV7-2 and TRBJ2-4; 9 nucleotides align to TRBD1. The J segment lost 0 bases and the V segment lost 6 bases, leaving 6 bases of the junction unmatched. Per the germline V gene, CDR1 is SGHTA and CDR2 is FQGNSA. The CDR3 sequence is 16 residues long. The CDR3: CASRGLTGGAKNIQYF. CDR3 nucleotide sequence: TGTGCCAGCAGGGGGTTGACAGGGGGAGCCAAAAACATTCAGTACTTC.

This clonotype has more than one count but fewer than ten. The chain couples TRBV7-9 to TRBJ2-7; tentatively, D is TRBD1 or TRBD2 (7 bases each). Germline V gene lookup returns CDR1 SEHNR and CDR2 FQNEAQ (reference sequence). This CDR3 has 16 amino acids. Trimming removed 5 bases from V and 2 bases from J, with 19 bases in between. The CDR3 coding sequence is TGTGCCAGCAGCCCATCCGGACAGGCGGGGGCCTACGAGCAGTACTTC. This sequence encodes CASSPSGQAGAYEQYF. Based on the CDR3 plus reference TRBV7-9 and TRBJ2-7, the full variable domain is DTGVSQNPRHKITKRGQNVTFRCDPISEHNRLYWYRQTLGQGPEFLTYFQNEAQLEKSRLLSDRFSAERPKGSFSTLEIQRTEQGDSAMYLCASSPSGQAGAYEQYFGPGTRLTVT.

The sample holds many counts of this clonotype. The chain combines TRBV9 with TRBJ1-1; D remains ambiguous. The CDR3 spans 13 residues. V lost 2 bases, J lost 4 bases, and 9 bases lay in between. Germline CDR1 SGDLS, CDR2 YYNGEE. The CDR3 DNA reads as TGTGCCAGCAGCGTGGGGTCGGGCACTGAAGCTTTCTTT. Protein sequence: CASSVGSGTEAFF. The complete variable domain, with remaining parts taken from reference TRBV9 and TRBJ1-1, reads DSGVTQTPKHLITATGQRVTLRCSPRSGDLSVYWYQQSLDQGLQFLIQYYNGEERAKGNILERFSAQQFPDLHSELNLSSLELGDSALYFCASSVGSGTEAFFGQGTRLTVV.

CDR3 amino acids: CASSHKGRNKLETQYF. In DNA form, the CDR3 reads TGCGCCAGCAGTCATAAAGGGAGGAACAAGCTAGAGACCCAGTACTTC. V is TRBV23-1 and J is TRBJ2-5; possibly TRBD2 for D (6 bases). TRBV23-1 is annotated as an ORF whose role is uncertain. Trimming took off 3 bases at V and 4 bases at J, with 18 bases between the two ends. The CDR3 runs 16 residues.

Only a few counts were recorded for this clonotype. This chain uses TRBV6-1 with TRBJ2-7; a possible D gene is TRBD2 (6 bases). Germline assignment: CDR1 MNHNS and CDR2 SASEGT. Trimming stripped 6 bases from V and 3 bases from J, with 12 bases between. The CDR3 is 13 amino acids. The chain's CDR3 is CASRRDGFYEQYF. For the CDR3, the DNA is TGTGCCAGCAGGCGGGACGGCTTCTACGAGCAGTACTTC.

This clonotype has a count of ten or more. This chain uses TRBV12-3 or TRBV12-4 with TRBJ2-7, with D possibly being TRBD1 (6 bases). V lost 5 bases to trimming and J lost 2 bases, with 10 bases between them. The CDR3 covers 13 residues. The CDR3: CASSNGTPYEQYF. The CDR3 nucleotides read TGTGCCAGCAGTAACGGGACACCCTACGAGCAGTACTTC.

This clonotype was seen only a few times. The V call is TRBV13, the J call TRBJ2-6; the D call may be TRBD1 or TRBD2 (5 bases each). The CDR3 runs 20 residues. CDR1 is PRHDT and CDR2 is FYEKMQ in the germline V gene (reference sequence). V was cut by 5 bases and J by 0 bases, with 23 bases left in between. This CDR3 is CASSPLPGQRTNSGANVLTF. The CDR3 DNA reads TGTGCCAGCAGCCCCCTCCCGGGGCAGCGTACCAACTCTGGGGCCAACGTCCTGACTTTC. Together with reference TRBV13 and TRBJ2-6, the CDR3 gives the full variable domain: AAGVIQSPRHLIKEKRETATLKCYPIPRHDTVYWYQQGPGQDPQFLISFYEKMQSDKGSIPDRFSAQQFSDYHSELNMSSLELGDSALYFCASSPLPGQRTNSGANVLTFGAGSRLTVL.

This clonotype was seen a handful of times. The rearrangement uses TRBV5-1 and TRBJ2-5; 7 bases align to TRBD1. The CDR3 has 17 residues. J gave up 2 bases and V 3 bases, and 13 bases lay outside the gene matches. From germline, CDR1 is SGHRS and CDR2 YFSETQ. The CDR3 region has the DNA TGCGCCAGCAGCTCCGACTTGGTTACAGGGGATCAAGAGACCCAGTACTTC. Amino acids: CASSSDLVTGDQETQYF.

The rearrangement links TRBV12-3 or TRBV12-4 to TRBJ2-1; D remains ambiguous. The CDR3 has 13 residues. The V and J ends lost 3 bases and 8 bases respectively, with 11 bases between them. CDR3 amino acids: CASSLVGNHEQFF. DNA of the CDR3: TGTGCCAGCAGTTTGGTCGGAAACCATGAGCAGTTCTTC.

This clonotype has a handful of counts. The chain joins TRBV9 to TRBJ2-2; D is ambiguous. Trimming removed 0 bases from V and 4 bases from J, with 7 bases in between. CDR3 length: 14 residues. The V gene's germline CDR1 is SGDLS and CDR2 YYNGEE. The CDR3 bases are TGTGCCAGCAGCGTAGTTGGTACCACCGGGGAGCTGTTTTTT. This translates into CASSVVGTTGELFF.

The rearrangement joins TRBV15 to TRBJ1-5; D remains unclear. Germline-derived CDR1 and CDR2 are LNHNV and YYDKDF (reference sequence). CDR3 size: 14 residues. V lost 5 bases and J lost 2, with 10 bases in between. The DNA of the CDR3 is TGTGCCACCAGCGCGGATTTGGGCAATCAGCCCCAGCATTTT. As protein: CATSADLGNQPQHF.

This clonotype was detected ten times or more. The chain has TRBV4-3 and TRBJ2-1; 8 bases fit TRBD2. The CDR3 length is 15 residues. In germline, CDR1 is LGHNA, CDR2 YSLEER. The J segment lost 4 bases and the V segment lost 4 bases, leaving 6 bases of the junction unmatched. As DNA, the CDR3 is TGCGCCAGCAGCCGAACTAGCGGCGATTACAATGAGCAGTTCTTC. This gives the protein CASSRTSGDYNEQFF.

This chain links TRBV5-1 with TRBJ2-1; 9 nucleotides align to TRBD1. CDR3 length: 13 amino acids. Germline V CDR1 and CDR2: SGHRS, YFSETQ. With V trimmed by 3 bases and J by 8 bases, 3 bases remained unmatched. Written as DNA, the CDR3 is TGCGCCAGCAGCTGGACAGGGGCCGATGAGCAGTTCTTC. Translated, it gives CASSWTGADEQFF.

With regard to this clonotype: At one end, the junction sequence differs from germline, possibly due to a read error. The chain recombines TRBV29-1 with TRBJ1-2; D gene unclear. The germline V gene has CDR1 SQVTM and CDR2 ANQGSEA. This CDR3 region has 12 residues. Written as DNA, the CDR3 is TGCAACGTTGAAGATCTGGTGGCAGGCTACACCTTC. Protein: CNVEDLVAGYTF.

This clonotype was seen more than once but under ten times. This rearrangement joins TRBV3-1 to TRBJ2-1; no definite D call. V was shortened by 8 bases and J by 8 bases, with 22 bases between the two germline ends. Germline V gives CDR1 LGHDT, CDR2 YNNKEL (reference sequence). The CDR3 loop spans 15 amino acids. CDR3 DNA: TGTGCCAGCGGATGGTTCAGCCTCCCAAACGATGAGCAGTTCTTC. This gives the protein CASGWFSLPNDEQFF.

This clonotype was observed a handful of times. Here the CDR3 reads CASSLDLRGQDTQYF. Written as DNA, the CDR3 is TGTGCCAGCAGCTTAGATCTGAGGGGTCAAGATACGCAGTATTTT. The genes are TRBV11-2 and TRBJ2-3; either TRBD1 or TRBD2 may supply D (5 bases each). In germline, CDR1 is SGHAT, CDR2 FQNNGV. The V end lost 0 bases, the J end lost 5 bases, and 12 bases lay between the germline ends. This CDR3 has 15 residues.

In nucleotides, the CDR3 is TGTGCCACCCTACATGAGGTGGCCTATGGCTACACCTTC. Its translation is CATLHEVAYGYTF. This sequence joins TRBV10-3 and TRBJ1-2; D gene ambiguous. The germline CDR1 and CDR2 sequences are ENHRY and SYGVKD. V lost 10 bases to trimming and J lost 4 bases, with 16 bases between them. The CDR3 contains 13 residues.

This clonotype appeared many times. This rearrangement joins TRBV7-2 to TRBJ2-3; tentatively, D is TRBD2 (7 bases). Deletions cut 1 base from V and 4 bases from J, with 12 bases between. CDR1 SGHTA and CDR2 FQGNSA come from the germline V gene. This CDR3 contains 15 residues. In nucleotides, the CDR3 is TGTGCCAGCAGCTTAGGACACGGGGGGCCAGATACGCAGTATTTT. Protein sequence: CASSLGHGGPDTQYF. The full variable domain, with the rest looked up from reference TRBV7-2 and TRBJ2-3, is GAGVSQSPSNKVTEKGKDVELRCDPISGHTALYWYRQSLGQGLEFLIYFQGNSAPDKSGLPSDRFSAERTGGSVSTLTIQRTQQEDSAVYLCASSLGHGGPDTQYFGPGTRLTVL.

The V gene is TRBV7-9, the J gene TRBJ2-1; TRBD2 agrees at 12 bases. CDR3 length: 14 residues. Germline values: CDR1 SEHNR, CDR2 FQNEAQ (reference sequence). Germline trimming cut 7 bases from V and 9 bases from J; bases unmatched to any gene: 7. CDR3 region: CASTRGLAGFEQFF. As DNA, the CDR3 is TGTGCCAGCACACGGGGACTAGCGGGTTTTGAGCAGTTCTTC.

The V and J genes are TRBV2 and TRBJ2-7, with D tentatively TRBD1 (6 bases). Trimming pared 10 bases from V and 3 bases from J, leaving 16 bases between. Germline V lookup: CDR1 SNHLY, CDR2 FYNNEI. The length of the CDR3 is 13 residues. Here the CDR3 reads CATHRDTFYEQYF. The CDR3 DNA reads TGTGCCACCCACCGGGACACCTTCTACGAGCAGTACTTC.

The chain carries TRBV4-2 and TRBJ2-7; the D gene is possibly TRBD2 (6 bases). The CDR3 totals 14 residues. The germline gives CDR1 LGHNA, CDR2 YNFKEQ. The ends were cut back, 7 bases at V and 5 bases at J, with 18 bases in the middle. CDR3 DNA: TGTGCCAGCACCCGCCCGGGACGGGAGAACGAGCAGTACTTC. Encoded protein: CASTRPGRENEQYF.

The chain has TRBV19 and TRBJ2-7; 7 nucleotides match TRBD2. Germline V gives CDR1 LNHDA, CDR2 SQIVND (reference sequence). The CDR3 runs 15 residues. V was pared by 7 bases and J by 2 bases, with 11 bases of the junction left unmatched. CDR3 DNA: TGTGCCAGTAAGTACTCCGGGAGGCCTACCTACGAGCAGTACTTC. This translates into CASKYSGRPTYEQYF.

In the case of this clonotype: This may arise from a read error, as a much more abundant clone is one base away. The CDR3 loop reads CATSREQGSPSYEQYF. CDR3 coding DNA: TGTGCCACCAGCAGAGAACAGGGGTCCCCATCCTACGAGCAGTACTTC. V gene TRBV15 combines with J gene TRBJ2-7, with 7 bases aligning to TRBD1. The CDR3 is 16 amino acids. Germline V CDR1 and CDR2: LNHNV, YYDKDF (reference sequence). Trimming took 0 bases from V and 1 from J; bases not matched to a gene: 6.